Below, 8 T cell receptor beta chains from the same sample are listed, as sequenced in a study of cytomegalovirus exposure and HLA in healthy donors. 60 Vbeta and 13 Jbeta primers were used in PCR. Sequencing used immunoSEQ multiplex PCR; TCRdb keeps in-frame clones, though not all of them. The sample consists of 50,000 or so clones, 81% of them appearing once. Sequencing was carried out using PBMCs. The receptors stem from a boy between 10 and 17 years old in good health and CMV-seropositive.

The chain carries TRBV2 and TRBJ2-3; 8 positions agree with TRBD1. V lost 4 bases and J lost 4; bases outside the gene matches: 7. The CDR3 covers 15 residues. Germline CDR1 is SNHLY and CDR2 is FYNNEI. CDR3 region: CASSAQTGVPDTQYF. As DNA, the CDR3 is TGTGCCAGCAGTGCCCAGACAGGGGTGCCAGATACGCAGTATTTT.

This clone is medium-sized in the sample. The gene calls are TRBV23-1 and TRBJ2-7; 8 bases match TRBD1. TRBV23-1 is labeled an ORF, and its function is uncertain. V was clipped by 7 bases and J by 2 bases; unmatched bases: 7. The CDR3 spans 14 residues. The CDR3 coding sequence is TGCGCCAGCACAAGGGGGGACAGGCCCTACGAGCAGTACTTC. Its translation: CASTRGDRPYEQYF.

This clone was observed a single time. The chain uses TRBV4-1 and TRBJ2-3; 11 bases line up with TRBD2. The junction had 6 bases not matched to a gene; V was cut back by 2 bases and J by 2 bases. The CDR3 extends over 17 amino acids. Germline V CDR1 and CDR2: MGHRA, YSYEKL. Here the CDR3 DNA reads TGCGCCAGCAGCCAACACCCGACTAGCGGGAACACAGATACGCAGTATTTT. Translation gives CASSQHPTSGNTDTQYF.

The chain has TRBV6-1 and TRBJ2-5; possibly TRBD1 for D (5 bases). In germline, CDR1 is MNHNS, CDR2 SASEGT. V dropped 3 bases and J dropped 3 bases, with 14 bases sitting between them. The CDR3 has 15 residues. Here the CDR3 DNA reads TGTGCCAGCAGTGAGCAGGGCAGCTTCAAAGAGACCCAGTACTTC. Protein sequence: CASSEQGSFKETQYF.

J is TRBJ2-2 and V is TRBV7-2; maybe TRBD2 (5 bases). The CDR3 spans 14 residues. Trimming took 3 bases from V and 6 from J, leaving 11 bases between them. CDR1 and CDR2 (germline): SGHTA, FQGNSA. In nucleotides, the CDR3 is TGTGCCAGCAGCTTCGGCGACTACGCCGGGGAGCTGTTTTTT. Translation gives CASSFGDYAGELFF.

The chain combines TRBV10-3 with TRBJ1-1, with D maybe TRBD1 (5 bases). The germline V gene has CDR1 ENHRY and CDR2 SYGVKD. The V end lost 2 bases, the J end lost 0 bases, and 13 bases lay between the germline ends. The CDR3 spans 16 residues. DNA for the CDR3: TGTGCCATCAGTGAGGCGACAGTGAAGATGAACACTGAAGCTTTCTTT. This codes for CAISEATVKMNTEAFF.

The chain employs TRBV5-1 and TRBJ2-3; D perhaps matches TRBD2 (6 bases). V was cut by 3 bases and J by 0 bases, with 17 bases left in between. The germline V gene encodes CDR1 SGHRS and CDR2 YFSETQ. This CDR3 has 17 residues. The CDR3 DNA reads as TGCGCCAGCAGCTCGGGAGCTAGCTATGACAGCACAGATACGCAGTATTTT. Residues: CASSSGASYDSTDTQYF.

V usage is TRBV5-6 and J usage is TRBJ2-5; a weak D match, TRBD2 (5 bases). Deletions cut 0 bases from V and 5 bases from J, with 8 bases between. CDR1 is SGHDT, CDR2 YYEEEE, per germline. The CDR3 sequence is 13 residues long. CDR3 nucleotide sequence: TGTGCCAGCAGCTTGGGTTCGGGGGAGACCCAGTACTTC. Amino acids: CASSLGSGETQYF.